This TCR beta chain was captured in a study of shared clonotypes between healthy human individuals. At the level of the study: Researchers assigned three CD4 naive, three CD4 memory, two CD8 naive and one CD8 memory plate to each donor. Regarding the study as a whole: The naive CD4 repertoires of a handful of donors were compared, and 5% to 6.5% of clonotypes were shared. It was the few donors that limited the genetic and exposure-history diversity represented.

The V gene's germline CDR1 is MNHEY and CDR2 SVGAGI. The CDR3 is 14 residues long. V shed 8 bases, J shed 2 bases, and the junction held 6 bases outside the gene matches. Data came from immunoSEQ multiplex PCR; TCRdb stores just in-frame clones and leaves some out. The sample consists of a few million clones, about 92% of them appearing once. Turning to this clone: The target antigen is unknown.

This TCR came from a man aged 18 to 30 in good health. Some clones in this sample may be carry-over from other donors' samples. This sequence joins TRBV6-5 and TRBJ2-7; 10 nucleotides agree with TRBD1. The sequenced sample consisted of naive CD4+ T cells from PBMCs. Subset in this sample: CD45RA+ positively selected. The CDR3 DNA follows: TGTGCCAGCGGGAGGACAGGGGGGGCCTACGAGCAGTACTTC. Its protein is CASGRTGGAYEQYF.